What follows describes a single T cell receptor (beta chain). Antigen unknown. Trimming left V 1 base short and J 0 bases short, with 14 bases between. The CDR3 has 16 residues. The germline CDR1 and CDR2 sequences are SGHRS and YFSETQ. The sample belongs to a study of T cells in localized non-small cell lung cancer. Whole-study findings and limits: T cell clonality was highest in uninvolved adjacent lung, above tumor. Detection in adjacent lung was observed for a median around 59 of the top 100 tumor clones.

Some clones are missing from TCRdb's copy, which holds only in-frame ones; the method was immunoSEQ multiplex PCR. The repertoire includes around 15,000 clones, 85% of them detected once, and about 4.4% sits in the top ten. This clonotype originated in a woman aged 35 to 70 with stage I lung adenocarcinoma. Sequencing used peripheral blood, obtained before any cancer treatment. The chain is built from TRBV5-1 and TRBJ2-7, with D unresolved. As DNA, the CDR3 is TGCGCCAGCAGCTTGAGAGGCGTCCCGTCCTCCTACGAGCAGTACTTC. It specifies CASSLRGVPSSYEQYF.